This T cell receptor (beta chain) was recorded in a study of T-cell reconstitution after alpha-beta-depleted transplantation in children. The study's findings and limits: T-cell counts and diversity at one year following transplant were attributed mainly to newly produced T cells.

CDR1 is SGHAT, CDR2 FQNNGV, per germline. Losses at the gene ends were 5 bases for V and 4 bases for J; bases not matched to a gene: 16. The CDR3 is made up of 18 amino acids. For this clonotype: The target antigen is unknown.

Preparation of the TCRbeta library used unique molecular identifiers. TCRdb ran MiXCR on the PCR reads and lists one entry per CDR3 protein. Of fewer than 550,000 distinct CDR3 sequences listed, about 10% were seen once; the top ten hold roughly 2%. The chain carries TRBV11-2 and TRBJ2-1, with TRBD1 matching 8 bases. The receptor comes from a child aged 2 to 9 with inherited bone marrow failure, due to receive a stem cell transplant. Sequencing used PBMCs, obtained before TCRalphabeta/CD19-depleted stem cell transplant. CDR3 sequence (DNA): TGTGCCAGCAGCCCAGAGCCAGGGGGCCGTTATTCTTACAATGAGCAGTTCTTC. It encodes CASSPEPGGRYSYNEQFF.